This TCR beta chain was identified during a study of blood T cell repertoires in COVID-19. At the level of the study: Sources were T cells, B-cell-depleted T cells, or PBMCs; the material itself was cDNA or gDNA.

Participants were aged roughly 18 to 90 years, lived in 25 or so US areas, and enrolled virtually. The study assigned cohorts using participant-reported clinical history. Assay: immunoSEQ multiplex PCR; the TCRdb copy retains only in-frame clones and omits some. The repertoire holds about 270,000 clones, roughly nine tenths seen once, with less than 3% in the top ten. This CDR3 is built from 17 residues. Germline CDR1 reads SGDLS; CDR2 reads YYNGEE. V dropped 4 bases and J dropped 4; count of bases not matched to a gene: 11. Sequencing was carried out using PBMCs or T cells enriched from blood (not recorded which). This chain links TRBV9 with TRBJ1-3, with 10 bases fitting TRBD1. This sequence originates from a woman aged 45 to 65 who had recovered from COVID-19. CDR3 DNA: TGTGCCAGCAGCCCCCGGGACAGGGGATCAATAGGAAACACCATATATTTT. Translated, it gives CASSPRDRGSIGNTIYF.